Below are 13 T cell receptor beta chains sequenced from a single sample in a study of cytomegalovirus exposure and HLA in healthy donors. Use of 60 Vbeta and 13 Jbeta primers characterized the PCR. Profiling relied on immunoSEQ multiplex PCR, and the TCRdb table lists in-frame clones only, not all of them. The specimen's table records approximately 110,000 clones. Specimen: PBMCs. Receptor source: a man between 18 and 35 years old in good health and CMV-seronegative.

The chain recombines TRBV13 with TRBJ2-1, with D perhaps TRBD2 (5 bases). Trimming pared 5 bases from V and 0 bases from J, leaving 14 bases between. Per germline, CDR1 PRHDT and CDR2 FYEKMQ (reference sequence). The CDR3 runs 16 residues. CDR3 bases: TGTGCCAGCAGCCCTCGGTCGGGGAGCTCCTACAATGAGCAGTTCTTC. Encoded protein: CASSPRSGSSYNEQFF.

This rearrangement joins TRBV27 to TRBJ2-7; 8 bases match TRBD1. Germline CDR1 reads MNHEY; CDR2 reads SMNVEV (reference sequence). The CDR3 runs 17 residues. Trimming removed 5 bases from V and 4 bases from J; junction bases left unmatched: 16. CDR3 protein: CASSLLTGTGTGYEQYF. The CDR3 region has the DNA TGTGCCAGCAGTCTTCTCACCGGGACAGGTACGGGATACGAGCAGTACTTC.

The chain joins TRBV6-5 to TRBJ2-1; 7 bases are shared with TRBD2. Unmatched junction bases numbered 4, after V lost 5 bases and J lost 0 bases. Germline values: CDR1 MNHEY, CDR2 SVGAGI. The CDR3 covers 15 residues. In DNA, the CDR3 is TGTGCCAGCAGTCCGGGGACTATCTCCTACAATGAGCAGTTCTTC. Translation gives CASSPGTISYNEQFF.

The V call is TRBV7-8, the J call TRBJ2-7, with a weak D call TRBD2 (5 bases). This CDR3 has 12 residues. With 2 bases removed from V and 6 bases from J, the gap between germline ends came to 8 bases. Germline V CDR1 and CDR2: SGHVS, FQNEAQ. The CDR3 sequence is CASSLSEGEQYF. CDR3 coding DNA: TGTGCCAGCAGCTTATCCGAGGGCGAGCAGTACTTC.

The chain links TRBV7-3 to TRBJ1-2; TRBD1 matches at 7 bases. Germline lookup yields CDR1 SGHTA and CDR2 FQGTGA. With 4 bases clipped from V and 3 bases from J, the junction kept 2 bases outside the gene matches. CDR3 length: 13 residues. CDR3 in DNA: TGTGCCAGCAGCTCCGGGACAGACTATGGCTACACCTTC. As protein: CASSSGTDYGYTF.

The V gene is TRBV19, the J gene TRBJ1-1; D perhaps matches TRBD1 (5 bases). This CDR3 has 15 amino acids. Trimming stripped 4 bases from V and 5 bases from J, with 17 bases between. The germline CDR1 and CDR2 sequences are LNHDA and SQIVND (reference sequence). The CDR3 DNA reads as TGTGCCAGTAGTAGTCAGCAGGGTGGGTGGACTGAAGCTTTCTTT. As protein: CASSSQQGGWTEAFF.

V gene TRBV19 combines with J gene TRBJ1-1, with unresolved D. CDR1 and CDR2 from the germline V gene are LNHDA and SQIVND (reference sequence). V shed 3 bases and J shed 2 bases, with 7 bases lying between them. The CDR3 loop spans 13 amino acids. The CDR3 region is CASSIGGNTEAFF. The CDR3 DNA is TGTGCCAGTAGTATTGGCGGAAACACTGAAGCTTTCTTT.

This chain joins TRBV27 and TRBJ1-1; D gene unclear. The CDR3 covers 16 residues. Trimming removed 5 bases at V and 0 bases at J, with 16 bases between. The germline gives CDR1 MNHEY, CDR2 SMNVEV (reference sequence). CDR3 bases: TGTGCCAGCAGTCCCTACCCGTTTCGCTTGAACACTGAAGCTTTCTTT. Residues: CASSPYPFRLNTEAFF.

The CDR3 reads CASSGRGFGGYTF. As DNA, the CDR3 is TGTGCCAGCAGTGGTCGGGGTTTTGGTGGCTACACCTTC. V and J are TRBV2 and TRBJ1-2; no reliable D call. This CDR3 is 13 amino acids long. Looked up from germline, CDR1 is SNHLY and CDR2 is FYNNEI. V lost 4 bases and J 7 bases, leaving 13 bases between the germline ends.

The chain has TRBV30 and TRBJ1-6; tentatively, D is TRBD1 (5 bases). The germline V gene encodes CDR1 GTSNPN and CDR2 SVGIG (reference sequence). Trimming cost V 2 bases and J 14 bases, with 10 bases left between them. This CDR3 spans 11 amino acids. The CDR3 loop reads CAWSPGKTLHF. The CDR3 bases are TGTGCCTGGAGTCCAGGGAAAACCCTCCACTTT.

V is TRBV7-9 and J is TRBJ2-7, with 12 bases matching TRBD1. The V gene end was trimmed by 5 bases and the J gene end by 7 bases; junction bases not matched to a gene: 6. Germline-derived CDR1 and CDR2 are SEHNR and FQNEAQ (reference sequence). There are 14 residues in the CDR3. CDR3 sequence: CASSPGQGAREQYF. DNA of the CDR3: TGTGCCAGCAGCCCGGGACAGGGGGCGCGTGAGCAGTACTTC.

The chain joins TRBV6-1 to TRBJ2-7, with D maybe TRBD1 (7 bases). Trimming removed 6 bases at V and 5 bases at J, with 17 bases between. The V gene's germline CDR1 is MNHNS and CDR2 SASEGT. This CDR3 comprises 14 residues. The CDR3 reads CASRPIDREDEQYF. As DNA, the CDR3 is TGTGCCAGCAGACCCATCGACAGGGAGGACGAGCAGTACTTC.

V is TRBV9 and J is TRBJ2-2; no reliable D call. V gave up 4 bases and J gave up 7 bases, with 14 bases separating them. Germline V gives CDR1 SGDLS, CDR2 YYNGEE. The CDR3 sequence is 14 residues long. In DNA, the CDR3 is TGTGCCAGCAGCCTCAGCGAGAACGGCGGGGAGCTGTTTTTT. This gives the protein CASSLSENGGELFF.